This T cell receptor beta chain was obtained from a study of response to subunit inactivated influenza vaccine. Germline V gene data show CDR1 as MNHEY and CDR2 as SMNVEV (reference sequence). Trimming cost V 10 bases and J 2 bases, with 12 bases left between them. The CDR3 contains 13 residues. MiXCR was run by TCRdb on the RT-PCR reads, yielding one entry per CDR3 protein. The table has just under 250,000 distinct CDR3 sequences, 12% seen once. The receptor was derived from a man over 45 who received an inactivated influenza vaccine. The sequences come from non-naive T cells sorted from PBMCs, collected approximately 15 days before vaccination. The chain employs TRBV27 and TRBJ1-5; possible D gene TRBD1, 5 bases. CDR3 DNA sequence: TGTGCCACCCGGGGACCCGGCAATCAGCCCCAGCATTTT. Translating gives CATRGPGNQPQHF.